This TCR beta chain was captured by sequencing in a study of T cell clonality in common variable immunodeficiency. The protocol was immunoSEQ multiplex PCR, while the TCRdb copy is restricted to in-frame clones and leaves out a portion. The sample has roughly 25,000 clones, none seen only once. Both groups were predominantly of Caucasian heritage. CVID subjects were neither ill nor on immunomodulatory or immunosuppressive medication at sampling. Blood samples were heparinized, 5 to 8 ml per donor. This clone was seen repeatedly, ten times or more. Its target is unknown. The CDR3 end is not reached by the read, which stops 3 residues before it; the germline J gene fills it in. Study-level points and caveats: Compared with healthy controls, CVID subjects showed increased TCRbeta clonality, mostly in about a third. Common variable immunodeficiency TCR beta sequences reportedly had fewer deletions and N-nucleotide insertions.

This CDR3 spans 14 amino acids. Germline loops: CDR1 DFQATT, CDR2 SNEGSKA (reference sequence). V lost 2 bases and J 3 bases, leaving 10 bases between the germline ends. The genes are TRBV20-1 and TRBJ2-2; D gene unclear. This TCR was sampled from a human donor with common variable immunodeficiency. The source material was peripheral blood mononuclear cells. The CDR3 protein is CSARPLVHTGELFF. Partial CDR3 DNA: TGCAGTGCTAGACCGTTAGTACACACCGGGGAG.